The text below deals with one T cell receptor (beta chain). Its antigen is not identified. The sample belongs to a study of cytomegalovirus exposure and HLA in healthy donors. Findings and limits, study-wide: Per a prior analysis, the majority of TCR beta V segments were productive roughly 87% or roughly 30% of the time.

The CDR3 is made up of 18 amino acids. Germline values: CDR1 SGHAT, CDR2 FQNNGV. The J segment lost 4 bases and the V segment lost 5 bases, leaving 17 bases of the junction unmatched. The PCR had 60 Vbeta and 13 Jbeta primers. Some clones are missing from TCRdb's copy, which holds only in-frame ones; the method was immunoSEQ multiplex PCR. The table lists more than 100,000 clones, almost 80% of them singletons, with approximately 4.3% in the top ten. This chain joins TRBV11-2 and TRBJ2-5; 9 bases agree with TRBD1. This clonotype originated in a man aged 50-59 years in good health and CMV-seropositive. Sequencing was performed on PBMCs. The CDR3 DNA follows: TGTGCCAGCAGCGCCCGGGGCCGAGGACAGGGGACCGGAGAGACCCAGTACTTC. Protein sequence: CASSARGRGQGTGETQYF.